This entry features one T cell receptor beta chain sequence. The sample holds many counts of this clonotype. Its antigen remains unidentified. Nothing much larger sits one base from this clone, and base qualities are not available. The source of the sample is a study of T-cell reconstitution after alpha-beta-depleted transplantation in children (dated by TCRdb to about 2016). For context, the study as a whole: The study quantitatively tracked T-cell immune reconstitution after TCRalphabeta/CD19-depleted allogeneic hematopoietic cell transplantation in children using TCR repertoire profiling.

The treatment or condition label for this specimen denotes: allogeneic hematopoietic cell transplantation with graft depleted of TCRalphabeta T cells and CD19 B cells. The transplant recipients were children given TCRalphabeta/CD19-depleted allogeneic hematopoietic cell grafts. The library was generated by PCR. The listed sequencing device is Illumina HiSeq 2500. To normalize quantification of the TCRbeta repertoire, the TCR libraries were built with molecular barcoding that relied on unique molecular identifiers. The public sequencing data were trimmed at Q25 with fastp and processed into clonotypes with MiXCR by TCRdb, which kept only in-frame beta chains. Each entry merges the rows of one CDR3 protein and shows their most common DNA and genes. This sample lists approximately 170,000 distinct CDR3 sequences; 11% were detected once. The top ten constitute about 13% of the sample. The CDR3 contains 14 residues, cysteine and phenylalanine counted. Kept here is only the CDR3 DNA, which spans 42 bases and is read in frame from base 1. V drops 5 bases and J drops 4 bases, leaving 11 bases in between.

General findings and caveats noted by the study authors: The high TCRbeta diversity at day 60 in some patients was ascribed to recipient T cells and intrathymic progenitors that had survived conditioning. The apparently early alphabetaT-cell count recovery about two months after transplant was reportedly dependent on only several hundred rapidly expanded clones derived from non-depleted graft cells. Hyperexpanded clone frequencies declined over subsequent months; after one year, T-cell counts and TCRbeta diversity were mostly attributed to newly produced T cells.

This TCR was recovered from a boy between 2 and 15 years old with acute myeloid leukemia, due to receive a stem cell transplant. This receptor chain uses TRBV12-3 or TRBV12-4 and TRBJ2-2; the D gene cannot be resolved reliably. Sequencing used PBMCs, obtained before TCRalphabeta/CD19-depleted stem cell transplant. The CDR3 protein: CASSGVASTGELFF. The nucleotide sequence is TGTGCCAGCAGTGGGGTAGCTTCCACCGGGGAGCTGTTTTTT.